The clone carrying this T cell receptor (beta chain) was seen a handful of times. Its antigen is currently unknown. Each single cDNA molecule received a unique molecular identifier. Via MiXCR, TCRdb re-called the 5' RACE reads, giving one row per CDR3 protein. There are 60,000 or so distinct CDR3 sequences in the sample; approximately 9% occur only once, and approximately 16% lies in the top ten. This CDR3 has 12 amino acids. Germline assignment: CDR1 SEHNR and CDR2 FQNEAQ (reference sequence). Trimming took 2 bases from V and 10 from J, leaving 10 bases between them. This entry belongs to a study of early T cells in non-severe SARS-CoV-2 infection. Study background: Sequencing of bulk RNA from unsorted whole blood was done, without chain pairing. Regarding the study as a whole: Anti-spike CD8 responses were favored by VDJdb matching, which missed private and CD4 specificities.

This TCR came from an adult who was a healthcare worker with PCR-confirmed SARS-CoV-2 infection or an uninfected control (not recorded which). What was sequenced was whole blood. J is TRBJ2-3 and V is TRBV7-9, with D unresolved. The CDR3 loop reads CASSLRGPPQYF. The CDR3 nucleotides read TGTGCCAGCAGCTTAAGAGGCCCTCCGCAGTATTTT.